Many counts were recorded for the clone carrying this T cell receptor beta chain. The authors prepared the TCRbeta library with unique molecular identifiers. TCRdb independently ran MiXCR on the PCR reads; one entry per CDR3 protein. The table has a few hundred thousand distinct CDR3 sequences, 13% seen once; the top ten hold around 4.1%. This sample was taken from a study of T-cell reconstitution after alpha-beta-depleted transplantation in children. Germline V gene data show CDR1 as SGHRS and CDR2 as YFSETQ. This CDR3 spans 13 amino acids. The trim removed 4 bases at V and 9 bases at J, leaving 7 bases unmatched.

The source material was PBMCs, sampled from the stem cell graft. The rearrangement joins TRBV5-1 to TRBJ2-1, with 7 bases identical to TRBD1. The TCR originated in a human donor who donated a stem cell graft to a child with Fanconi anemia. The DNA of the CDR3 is TGCGCCAGCAGCGAACAGGGGTCTGGTGAGCAGTTCTTC. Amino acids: CASSEQGSGEQFF. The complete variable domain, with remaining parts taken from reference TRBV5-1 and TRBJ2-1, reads KAGVTQTPRYLIKTRGQQVTLSCSPISGHRSVSWYQQTPGQGLQFLFEYFSETQRNKGNFPGRFSGRQFSNSRSEMNVSTLELGDSALYLCASSEQGSGEQFFGPGTRLTVL.